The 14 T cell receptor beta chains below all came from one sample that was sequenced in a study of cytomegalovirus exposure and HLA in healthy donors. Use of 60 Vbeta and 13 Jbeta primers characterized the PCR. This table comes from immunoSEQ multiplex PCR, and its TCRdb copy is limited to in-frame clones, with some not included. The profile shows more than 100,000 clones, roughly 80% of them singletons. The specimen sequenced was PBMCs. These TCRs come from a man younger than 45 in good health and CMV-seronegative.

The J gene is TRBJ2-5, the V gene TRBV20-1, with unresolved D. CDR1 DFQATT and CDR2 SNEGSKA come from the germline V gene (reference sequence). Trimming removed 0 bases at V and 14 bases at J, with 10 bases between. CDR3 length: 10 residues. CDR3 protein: CSARDTVRYF. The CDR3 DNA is TGCAGTGCTAGAGATACCGTGAGATACTTC.

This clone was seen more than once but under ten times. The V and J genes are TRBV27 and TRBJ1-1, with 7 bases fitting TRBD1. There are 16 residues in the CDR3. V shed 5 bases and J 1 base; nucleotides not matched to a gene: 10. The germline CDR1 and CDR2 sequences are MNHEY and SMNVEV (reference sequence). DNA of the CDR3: TGTGCCAGCAGTATAATCAACGACAGGGCGAACACTGAAGCTTTCTTT. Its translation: CASSIINDRANTEAFF.

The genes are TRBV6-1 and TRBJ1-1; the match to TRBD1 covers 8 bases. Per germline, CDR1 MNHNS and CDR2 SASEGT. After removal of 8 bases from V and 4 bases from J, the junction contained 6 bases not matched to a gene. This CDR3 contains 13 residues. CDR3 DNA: TGTGCCAGCCGACAGGGGTGGACCACTGAAGCTTTCTTT. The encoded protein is CASRQGWTTEAFF.

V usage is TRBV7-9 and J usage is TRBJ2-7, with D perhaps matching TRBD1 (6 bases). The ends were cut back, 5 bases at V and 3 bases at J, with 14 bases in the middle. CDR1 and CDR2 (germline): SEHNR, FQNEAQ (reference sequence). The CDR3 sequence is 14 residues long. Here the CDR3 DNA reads TGTGCCAGCAGCAACCGGGACATACACTACGAGCAGTACTTC. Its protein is CASSNRDIHYEQYF.

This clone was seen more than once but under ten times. The CDR3: CASSYSGEGSGDTQYF. For the CDR3, the DNA is TGTGCCAGCAGTTACTCAGGTGAAGGGAGCGGGGATACGCAGTATTTT. The chain couples TRBV6-5 to TRBJ2-3; a possible D gene is TRBD2 (6 bases). CDR1 is MNHEY and CDR2 is SVGAGI in the germline V gene. The CDR3 contains 16 residues. The V and J ends lost 0 bases and 6 bases respectively, with 16 bases between them.

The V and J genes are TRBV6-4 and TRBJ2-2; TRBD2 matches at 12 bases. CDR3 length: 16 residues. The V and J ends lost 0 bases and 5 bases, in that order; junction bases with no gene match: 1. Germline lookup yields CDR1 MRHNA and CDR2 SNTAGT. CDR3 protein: CASSDSTSGGTGELFF. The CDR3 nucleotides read TGTGCCAGCAGTGACTCAACTAGCGGGGGGACCGGGGAGCTGTTTTTT.

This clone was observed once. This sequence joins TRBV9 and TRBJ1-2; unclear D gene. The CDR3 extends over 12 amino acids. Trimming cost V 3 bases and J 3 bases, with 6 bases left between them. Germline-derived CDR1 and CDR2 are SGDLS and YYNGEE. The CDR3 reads CASSEQHYGYTF. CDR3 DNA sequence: TGTGCCAGCAGCGAACAGCACTATGGCTACACCTTC. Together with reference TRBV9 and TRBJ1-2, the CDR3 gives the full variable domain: DSGVTQTPKHLITATGQRVTLRCSPRSGDLSVYWYQQSLDQGLQFLIQYYNGEERAKGNILERFSAQQFPDLHSELNLSSLELGDSALYFCASSEQHYGYTFGSGTRLTVV.

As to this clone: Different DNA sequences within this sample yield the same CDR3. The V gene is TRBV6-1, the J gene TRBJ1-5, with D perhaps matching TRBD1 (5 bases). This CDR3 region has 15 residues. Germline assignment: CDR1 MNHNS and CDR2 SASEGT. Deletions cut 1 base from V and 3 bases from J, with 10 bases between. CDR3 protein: CASSEGAGSNQPQHF. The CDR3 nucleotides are TGTGCCAGCAGTGAAGGGGCAGGGTCCAATCAGCCCCAGCATTTT.

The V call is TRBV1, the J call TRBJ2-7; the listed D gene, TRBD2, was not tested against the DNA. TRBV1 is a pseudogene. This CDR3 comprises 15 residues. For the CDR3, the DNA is TGCACCAGCAGCCAGGGTGAGCCGGGAAACTACGAGCAGTACTTC. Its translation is CTSSQGEPGNYEQYF.

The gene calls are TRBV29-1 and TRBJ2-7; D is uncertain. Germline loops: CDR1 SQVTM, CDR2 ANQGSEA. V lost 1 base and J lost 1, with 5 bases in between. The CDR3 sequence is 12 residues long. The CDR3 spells CSVEGPSYEQYF. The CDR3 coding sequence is TGCAGCGTTGAAGGGCCTTCCTACGAGCAGTACTTC.

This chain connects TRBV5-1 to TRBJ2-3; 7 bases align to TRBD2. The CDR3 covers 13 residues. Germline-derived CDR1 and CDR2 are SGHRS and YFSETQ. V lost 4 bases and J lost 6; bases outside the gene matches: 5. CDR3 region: CASSPGGSDTQYF. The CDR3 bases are TGCGCCAGCAGCCCCGGGGGGTCGGATACGCAGTATTTT.

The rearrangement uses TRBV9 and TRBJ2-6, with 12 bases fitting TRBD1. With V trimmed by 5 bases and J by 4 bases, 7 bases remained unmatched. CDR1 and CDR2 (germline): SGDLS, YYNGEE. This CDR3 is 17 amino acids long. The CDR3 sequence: CASSQGQGAGGANVLTF. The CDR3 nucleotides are TGTGCCAGCAGTCAGGGACAGGGGGCTGGAGGGGCCAACGTCCTGACTTTC.

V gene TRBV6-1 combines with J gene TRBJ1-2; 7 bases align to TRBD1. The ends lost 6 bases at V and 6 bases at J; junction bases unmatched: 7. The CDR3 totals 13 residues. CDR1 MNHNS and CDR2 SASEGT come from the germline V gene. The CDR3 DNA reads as TGTGCCAGCAGAGATACAGGGGACCATGGCTACACCTTC. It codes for CASRDTGDHGYTF.

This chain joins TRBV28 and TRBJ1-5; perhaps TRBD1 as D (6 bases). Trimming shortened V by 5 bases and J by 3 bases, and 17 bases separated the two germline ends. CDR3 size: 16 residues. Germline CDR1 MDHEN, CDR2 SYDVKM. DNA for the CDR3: TGTGCCAGCAGTCCCGAGGGCAGGGGTTTCAATCAGCCCCAGCATTTT. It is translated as CASSPEGRGFNQPQHF.